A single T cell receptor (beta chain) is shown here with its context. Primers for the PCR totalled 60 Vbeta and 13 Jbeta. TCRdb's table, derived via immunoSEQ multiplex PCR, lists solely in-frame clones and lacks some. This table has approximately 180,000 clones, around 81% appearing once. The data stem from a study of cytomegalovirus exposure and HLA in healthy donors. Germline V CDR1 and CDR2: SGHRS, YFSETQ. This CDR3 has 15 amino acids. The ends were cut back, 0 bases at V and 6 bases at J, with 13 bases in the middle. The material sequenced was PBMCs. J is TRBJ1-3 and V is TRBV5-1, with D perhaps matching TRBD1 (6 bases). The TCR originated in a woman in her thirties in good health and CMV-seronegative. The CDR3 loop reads CASSLAVGQENTIYF. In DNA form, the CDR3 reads TGCGCCAGCAGCTTGGCCGTGGGACAAGAAAACACCATATATTTT.